This T cell receptor (beta chain) was found in a study of CXCR3-negative and CXCR3-positive naive CD8 T cells. Study-wide points: A higher hydrophobicity marked the TRB CDR3s of CXCR3-positive naive cells versus CXCR3-negative naive cells. The study found comparably high diversity in both naive subsets and much lower diversity in memory CD8+ cells. From TRB CDR3 properties, TCR strength was inferred; surface CD5 did not differ between naive subsets.

The CDR3 has 20 residues. The germline V gene encodes CDR1 SGHRS and CDR2 YFSETQ. Regarding this clonotype: The antigen is not known.

Phenotypically, naive CD8+ T cells corresponded to CD45RO-CCR7+CD27+CD95-. TRB cDNA libraries were made by UMI-labeled 5' RACE. TCRdb derives one entry per CDR3 protein from the 5' RACE reads, leaving out DNA. The repertoire table contains 130,000 to 150,000 distinct CDR3 sequences. The genes are TRBV5-1 and TRBJ2-7; TCRdb proposes TRBD2, but this gene call is untestable without DNA. The receptor was derived from a human donor in good health. Some clones in this sample may be carry-over from other donors' samples. Sequenced material: naive CXCR3+ CD8+ T cells from blood. This sample's subset: CD45RO-CCR7+CD27+CD95- naive CD8+ T cells expressing CXCR3 (TNR3+). The CDR3 loop reads CASSFPSSGRASTFFYEQYF.